Each of the 30 T cell receptor beta chains below was sequenced from the same sample in a study of shared clonotypes between healthy human individuals. Produced via immunoSEQ multiplex PCR; TCRdb's table is partial and in-frame only. The table lists a few million clones, more than 80% of them singletons. What was sequenced was naive CD4+ T cells from PBMCs. Subset given: CD45RA+ positively selected. These receptors all come from a young man in good health. Some clones in this sample may be carry-over from other donors' samples.

This chain uses TRBV2 with TRBJ2-7, with D unresolved. This CDR3 is 13 amino acids long. Germline V lookup: CDR1 SNHLY, CDR2 FYNNEI. V lost 7 bases to trimming and J lost 5 bases, with 15 bases between them. DNA for the CDR3: TGTGCCAGCACAACGGGTGGTATCCACGAGCAGTACTTC. Translating gives CASTTGGIHEQYF.

This chain joins TRBV7-3 and TRBJ2-2, with 8 bases matching TRBD1. Unmatched junction bases numbered 6, after V lost 5 bases and J lost 4 bases. The CDR3 is 15 residues long. Germline CDR1 reads SGHTA; CDR2 reads FQGTGA. The CDR3 region is CASSLQGALTGELFF. CDR3 in DNA: TGTGCCAGCAGCCTCCAGGGGGCGCTCACCGGGGAGCTGTTTTTT.

The chain uses TRBV5-1 and TRBJ2-7; 10 bases agree with TRBD2. Germline V gene lookup returns CDR1 SGHRS and CDR2 YFSETQ. Trimming removed 4 bases from V and 3 bases from J; junction bases left unmatched: 7. The CDR3 spans 15 residues. CDR3 nucleotide sequence: TGCGCCAGCAGCCTAGATGGGACTAGCGACTACGAGCAGTACTTC. Translated: CASSLDGTSDYEQYF.

This chain links TRBV4-2 with TRBJ2-3; D is unclear. V dropped 1 base and J dropped 1 base, with 9 bases sitting between them. The germline gives CDR1 LGHNA, CDR2 YNFKEQ. This CDR3 region has 15 residues. The CDR3 is CASSQASARTDTQYF. CDR3 in DNA: TGTGCCAGCAGCCAAGCGAGTGCCCGCACAGATACGCAGTATTTT.

The chain has TRBV19 and TRBJ1-1; D might be TRBD1 (5 bases). V lost 3 bases and J lost 6, with 17 bases in between. The CDR3 length is 15 residues. Germline V lookup: CDR1 LNHDA, CDR2 SQIVND (reference sequence). CDR3 in amino acids: CASSIRQDTKPEAFF. The CDR3 nucleotides read TGTGCCAGTAGTATCCGTCAGGACACAAAACCTGAAGCTTTCTTT.

The chain carries TRBV5-8 and TRBJ2-5, with D perhaps given as TRBD1 or TRBD2 (6 bases each). CDR3 length equals 13 residues. The V end was cut by 0 bases, the J end by 6 bases, with 9 bases between. Germline CDR1 and CDR2: SGHTS and YDEGEE. DNA of the CDR3: TGTGCCAGCAGCTTGGCGGGGGCTCAGACCCAGTACTTC. Protein sequence: CASSLAGAQTQYF.

The chain couples TRBV9 to TRBJ2-7; weak D call: TRBD2 (6 bases). Germline V gene lookup returns CDR1 SGDLS and CDR2 YYNGEE. The CDR3 contains 16 residues. V lost 3 bases and J 5 bases, leaving 21 bases between the germline ends. CDR3 amino acids: CASSAQPQAEGNEQYF. The CDR3 DNA follows: TGTGCCAGCAGCGCCCAACCCCAAGCGGAGGGTAACGAGCAGTACTTC.

The chain carries TRBV6-6 and TRBJ1-2; D not certain. This CDR3 contains 12 residues. Germline values: CDR1 MNHNY, CDR2 SVGAGI (reference sequence). V was cut by 10 bases and J by 4 bases, with 13 bases left in between. The CDR3 sequence: CATRLVSYGYTF. The CDR3 bases are TGTGCCACACGTCTAGTGAGCTATGGCTACACCTTC.

The rearrangement uses TRBV28 and TRBJ2-1; D may correspond to TRBD1 or TRBD2 (6 bases each). With 5 bases removed from V and 3 bases from J, the gap between germline ends came to 17 bases. Germline lookup yields CDR1 MDHEN and CDR2 SYDVKM. The CDR3 length is 16 residues. CDR3 amino acids: CASSLLGGGDYNEQFF. In DNA, the CDR3 is TGTGCCAGCAGTCTCCTGGGGGGCGGGGACTACAATGAGCAGTTCTTC.

The chain employs TRBV14 and TRBJ1-2, with 8 positions matching TRBD1. The J segment lost 7 bases and the V segment lost 1 base, leaving 11 bases of the junction unmatched. The CDR3 runs 16 residues. The germline V gene encodes CDR1 SGHDN and CDR2 FVKESK. CDR3 sequence: CASSQGGTGVRGGYTF. CDR3 in DNA: TGTGCCAGCAGCCAAGGCGGGACAGGAGTCAGGGGTGGCTACACCTTC.

This clone appeared once. The chain combines TRBV27 with TRBJ2-1; 11 bases map to TRBD1. The CDR3 has 17 amino acids. CDR1 is MNHEY and CDR2 is SMNVEV in the germline V gene (reference sequence). The ends lost 5 bases at V and 8 bases at J; junction bases unmatched: 14. The CDR3 here is CASSRERTGGRVYEQFF. CDR3 coding DNA: TGTGCCAGCAGTCGGGAAAGGACAGGGGGCAGGGTGTATGAGCAGTTCTTC.

The chain couples TRBV28 to TRBJ2-2, with a tentative D call TRBD2 (6 bases). Trimming pared 4 bases from V and 3 bases from J, leaving 12 bases between. CDR3 length: 15 residues. Germline V gene lookup returns CDR1 MDHEN and CDR2 SYDVKM. CDR3 region: CASSSPGTHTGELFF. The DNA for the CDR3 is TGTGCCAGCAGTTCCCCAGGGACTCACACCGGGGAGCTGTTTTTT.

J is TRBJ2-1 and V is TRBV6-1; 9 bases line up with TRBD1. The CDR3 spans 15 residues. V dropped 2 bases and J dropped 8; count of bases not matched to a gene: 7. Germline assignment: CDR1 MNHNS and CDR2 SASEGT. CDR3: CASSEFRDRVYEQFF. The DNA for the CDR3 is TGTGCCAGCAGTGAATTTAGGGACAGGGTGTATGAGCAGTTCTTC.

J is TRBJ1-1 and V is TRBV9, with D perhaps matching TRBD1 (5 bases). This CDR3 is 14 amino acids long. Per the germline V gene, CDR1 is SGDLS and CDR2 is YYNGEE. Between the trimmed V and J ends, which lost 0 bases and 6 bases, there was a span of 12 bases. CDR3 in amino acids: CASSVAFGTSEAFF. CDR3 nucleotides: TGTGCCAGCAGCGTAGCGTTTGGGACGTCTGAAGCTTTCTTT.

The chain recombines TRBV4-1 with TRBJ2-7; D remains ambiguous. This CDR3 is 16 amino acids long. Per germline, CDR1 MGHRA and CDR2 YSYEKL. Trimming removed 1 base at V and 2 bases at J, with 15 bases between. The CDR3 bases are TGCGCCAGCAGCCAAGCGGCTATTCGGCTTCCCTACGAGCAGTACTTC. Protein sequence: CASSQAAIRLPYEQYF.

The chain has TRBV20-1 and TRBJ1-2, with D unclear. The CDR3 has 11 amino acids. Germline V gives CDR1 DFQATT, CDR2 SNEGSKA (reference sequence). The V end was cut by 5 bases, the J end by 6 bases, with 10 bases between. The CDR3 nucleotides read TGCAGTGCTCCTCAAAGGGATGGCTACACCTTC. It encodes CSAPQRDGYTF.

The J gene is TRBJ2-1, the V gene TRBV5-1, with TRBD2 identical over 7 bases. This CDR3 comprises 14 residues. Germline lookup yields CDR1 SGHRS and CDR2 YFSETQ. The J segment lost 7 bases and the V segment lost 1 base, leaving 5 bases of the junction unmatched. In nucleotides, the CDR3 is TGCGCCAGCAGCTTGATCGAGCGGGGTAATGAGCAGTTCTTC. This translates into CASSLIERGNEQFF. Full variable domain (outside the CDR3, taken from reference TRBV5-1 and TRBJ2-1): KAGVTQTPRYLIKTRGQQVTLSCSPISGHRSVSWYQQTPGQGLQFLFEYFSETQRNKGNFPGRFSGRQFSNSRSEMNVSTLELGDSALYLCASSLIERGNEQFFGPGTRLTVL.

This clone turned up a few times. The identical CDR3 is also encoded by other nucleotide sequences in the sample. This sequence joins TRBV7-2 and TRBJ2-3; D not certain. CDR1 and CDR2 (germline): SGHTA, FQGNSA. V lost 5 bases and J 2 bases, leaving 2 bases between the germline ends. The CDR3 runs 11 residues. The DNA of the CDR3 is TGTGCCAGCAGCGACACAGATACGCAGTATTTT. Its protein is CASSDTDTQYF.

The gene calls are TRBV4-3 and TRBJ2-5, with TRBD1 as a possible D gene (6 bases). From germline, CDR1 is LGHNA and CDR2 YSLEER. The CDR3 runs 16 residues. Trimming shortened V by 0 bases and J by 5 bases, and 16 bases separated the two germline ends. CDR3 protein: CASSQDRGQLAETQYF. In nucleotides, the CDR3 is TGCGCCAGCAGCCAAGATCGAGGACAGTTAGCGGAGACCCAGTACTTC.

V gene TRBV5-4 combines with J gene TRBJ2-1; 10 nucleotides align to TRBD1. This CDR3 is 13 amino acids long. Germline loops: CDR1 SGHNT, CDR2 YYREEE (reference sequence). V trimming: 3 bases; J trimming: 12 bases; junction bases outside the gene matches: 6. In DNA form, the CDR3 reads TGTGCCAGCAGCTCGGACGGACAGGGGGTGCAGTTCTTC. Amino acids: CASSSDGQGVQFF.

The CDR3 reads CASRPAGGRYEQYF. DNA for the CDR3: TGTGCCAGCAGGCCAGCGGGGGGGCGATATGAGCAGTACTTC. The chain carries TRBV6-6 and TRBJ2-7; 10 bases map to TRBD2. V trimming: 6 bases; J trimming: 7 bases; junction bases outside the gene matches: 9. This CDR3 has 14 residues. CDR1 is MNHNY, CDR2 SVGAGI, per germline (reference sequence).

Points on this clone: The same CDR3 also results from other DNA sequences found in this sample. The chain links TRBV30 to TRBJ1-5, with D unclear. This CDR3 is 13 amino acids long. CDR1 is GTSNPN, CDR2 SVGIG, per germline (reference sequence). Deletions cut 0 bases from V and 6 bases from J, with 9 bases between. This chain's CDR3 is CAWSVQGSQPQHF. The CDR3 nucleotides are TGTGCCTGGAGTGTACAAGGGAGTCAGCCCCAGCATTTT.

The chain combines TRBV15 with TRBJ2-7, with 9 bases that match TRBD1. Germline lookup yields CDR1 LNHNV and CDR2 YYDKDF (reference sequence). Losses at the gene ends were 1 base for V and 5 bases for J; bases not matched to a gene: 6. This CDR3 is built from 15 residues. The CDR3 bases are TGTGCCACCAGCAGAGTCGAACAGGGGGCGGACGAGCAGTACTTC. It specifies CATSRVEQGADEQYF.

The genes are TRBV5-1 and TRBJ2-1, with 12 bases lining up with TRBD2. Germline values: CDR1 SGHRS, CDR2 YFSETQ. CDR3 length: 16 residues. Losses at the gene ends were 4 bases for V and 6 bases for J; bases not matched to a gene: 8. In DNA, the CDR3 is TGCGCCAGCAGCCTTACTAGCGGGAGGATAGTCAATGAGCAGTTCTTC. Translating gives CASSLTSGRIVNEQFF.

The CDR3 sequence: CASSLYGLAGGRGDTQYF. The CDR3 DNA follows: TGTGCCAGCAGCTTATATGGGCTAGCGGGAGGGCGAGGAGATACGCAGTATTTT. This rearrangement joins TRBV7-2 to TRBJ2-3, with TRBD2 identical over 12 bases. V shed 2 bases, J shed 5 bases, and the junction held 11 bases outside the gene matches. From germline, CDR1 is SGHTA and CDR2 FQGNSA. CDR3 length: 18 residues.

As concerns this clone: This sample includes further DNA sequences coding for the same CDR3. The chain has TRBV29-1 and TRBJ1-2, with TRBD1 matching 8 bases. Germline V gives CDR1 SQVTM, CDR2 ANQGSEA. Trimming at V came to 6 bases and at J to 3 bases, leaving 3 bases not matched to a gene. The CDR3 has 12 amino acids. The CDR3 DNA reads TGCAGCGTCGACAGGGGTGACTATGGCTACACCTTC. Translated, it gives CSVDRGDYGYTF.

The genes are TRBV7-2 and TRBJ1-2, with D possibly matching TRBD1 (5 bases). The V and J ends lost 5 bases and 4 bases respectively, with 11 bases between them. Germline V gene data show CDR1 as SGHTA and CDR2 as FQGNSA. This CDR3 has 13 residues. DNA of the CDR3: TGTGCCAGCAGCCCGCGGACACCCTATGGCTACACCTTC. Residues: CASSPRTPYGYTF.

This chain uses TRBV4-1 with TRBJ1-2; 7 nucleotides line up with TRBD1. With V trimmed by 1 base and J by 2 bases, 4 bases remained unmatched. Germline-derived CDR1 and CDR2 are MGHRA and YSYEKL. This CDR3 comprises 15 residues. The DNA for the CDR3 is TGCGCCAGCAGCCAAGCCTTGACAGGGAACTATGGCTACACCTTC. Its translation: CASSQALTGNYGYTF.

This sequence joins TRBV6-1 and TRBJ2-1, with 8 bases lining up with TRBD2. Germline V gene lookup returns CDR1 MNHNS and CDR2 SASEGT. CDR3 length equals 14 residues. With V trimmed by 6 bases and J by 4 bases, 5 bases remained unmatched. CDR3 DNA sequence: TGTGCCAGCAGAGCCAGCGGGAGTTACAATGAGCAGTTCTTC. Translating it yields CASRASGSYNEQFF.

The J gene is TRBJ2-1, the V gene TRBV18, with TRBD2 matching over 9 bases. V trimming: 3 bases; J trimming: 3 bases; junction bases outside the gene matches: 3. CDR3 length equals 15 residues. In germline, CDR1 is KGHSH, CDR2 LQKENI. DNA for the CDR3: TGTGCCAGCTCACCTAGGACTAGCGACTACAATGAGCAGTTCTTC. The encoded protein is CASSPRTSDYNEQFF.